This T cell receptor (beta chain) derives from a study of monozygotic twins with cystic fibrosis. Study observations and caveats: V usage most resembled the co-twin in 13 of 16 pairs. Age, concordance and disease severity did not associate with shared CDR3 numbers. Monozygotic CF twins shared more identical nucleotide clonotypes than unrelated patients. Low clonality (median around 0.0095) suggested a mostly naive repertoire.

In regard to this clone: The antigen is not known.

The protocol was immunoSEQ multiplex PCR, while the TCRdb copy is restricted to in-frame clones and leaves out a portion. The repertoire consists of some 20,000 clones, with 95% to 97% occurring once and the leading ten covering approximately 2%. The CDR3 is made up of 14 amino acids. The germline V and J ends were trimmed by 3 bases and 3 bases, with 11 bases remaining between them. Germline CDR1 KGHSH, CDR2 LQKENI. The sequence came from a woman aged 30 to 39 with cystic fibrosis. The chain joins TRBV18 to TRBJ1-1; the D is unclear. Sequencing was done on a sample of blood. The CDR3 sequence: CASSPSWADTEAFF. The CDR3 DNA sequence: TGTGCCAGCTCACCCTCGTGGGCGGACACTGAAGCTTTCTTT.